These 21 T cell receptor beta chains were sequenced from one sample in a study of a mutant IDH1 vaccine in newly diagnosed glioma. Their antigens remain unidentified. The time point here: week 47, end of study. The study gave 300 ug of mutant IDH1 20-mer peptide per vaccine dose, with topical imiquimod. The table came from immunoSEQ multiplex PCR; TCRdb's copy has only in-frame clones and leaves some out. Of approximately 35,000 clones listed, approximately 90% are singletons. This specimen was PBMCs, taken from a glioma patient whose treatment included an IDH1 peptide vaccine. The receptors shown here come from a woman between 35 and 50 years old with glioma.

This chain joins TRBV14 and TRBJ2-1, with a possible D match to TRBD1 (6 bases). CDR1 and CDR2 (germline): SGHDN, FVKESK. This CDR3 comprises 15 residues. With 3 bases removed from V and 7 bases from J, the gap between germline ends came to 16 bases. The CDR3: CASSQWDTSLNEQFF. In nucleotides, the CDR3 is TGTGCCAGCAGCCAGTGGGACACCTCTCTTAATGAGCAGTTCTTC.

The chain carries TRBV25-1 and TRBJ2-1; 7 nucleotides line up with TRBD2. The V and J ends lost 8 bases and 7 bases, in that order; junction bases with no gene match: 14. The CDR3 totals 15 residues. From germline, CDR1 is MGHDK and CDR2 SYGVNS. The CDR3 bases are TGTGCCAGCCGTAATCCCGGGGAGGGGAGTAATGAGCAGTTCTTC. Translation: CASRNPGEGSNEQFF.

The chain couples TRBV6-1 to TRBJ2-4; perhaps TRBD1 as D (6 bases). The CDR3 covers 15 residues. Trimming took 5 bases from V and 0 from J, leaving 11 bases between them. Germline V gene sequence: CDR1 MNHNS, CDR2 SASEGT. The CDR3 loop reads CASSQDSLAKNIQYF. The DNA of the CDR3 is TGTGCCAGCAGTCAGGACAGCTTAGCCAAAAACATTCAGTACTTC.

The chain employs TRBV5-6 and TRBJ2-2; 9 bases agree with TRBD1. J was trimmed by 1 base and V by 4 bases; bases with no gene match: 5. Germline assignment: CDR1 SGHDT and CDR2 YYEEEE. The CDR3 is 16 amino acids. The CDR3 DNA is TGTGCCAGCAGCCCAAGGGACAGGGTGAACACCGGGGAGCTGTTTTTT. It yields the protein CASSPRDRVNTGELFF.

The chain combines TRBV11-2 with TRBJ1-1; D gene ambiguous. The CDR3 length is 14 residues. V lost 5 bases and J 0 bases, leaving 10 bases between the germline ends. Germline CDR1 SGHAT, CDR2 FQNNGV. CDR3 loop: CASSLVGLNTEAFF. CDR3 nucleotide sequence: TGTGCCAGCAGCCTAGTAGGATTGAACACTGAAGCTTTCTTT.

The V gene is TRBV6-1, the J gene TRBJ2-7; D not certain. V gave up 2 bases and J gave up 6 bases, with 17 bases separating them. Germline loops: CDR1 MNHNS, CDR2 SASEGT. CDR3 length: 15 residues. The CDR3 here is CASSETEASLGEQYF. CDR3 in DNA: TGTGCCAGCAGTGAAACAGAAGCTTCTCTGGGCGAGCAGTACTTC.

V usage is TRBV2 and J usage is TRBJ1-2; D possibly corresponds to TRBD1 (5 bases). Germline assignment: CDR1 SNHLY and CDR2 FYNNEI. V lost 4 bases, J lost 8 bases, and 14 bases lay in between. The CDR3 has 13 amino acids. CDR3 sequence (DNA): TGTGCCAGCAGTGCAGGGTTTCCTGGGGGCTACACCTTC. As protein: CASSAGFPGGYTF. Complete variable domain (other parts from reference TRBV2 and TRBJ1-2): EPEVTQTPSHQVTQMGQEVILRCVPISNHLYFYWYRQILGQKVEFLVSFYNNEISEKSEIFDDQFSVERPDGSNFTLKIRSTKLEDSAMYFCASSAGFPGGYTFGSGTRLTVV.

V gene TRBV18 combines with J gene TRBJ1-1; 11 nucleotides agree with TRBD1. CDR1 is KGHSH, CDR2 LQKENI, per germline. Germline trimming cut 2 bases from V and 7 bases from J; bases unmatched to any gene: 6. The CDR3 covers 15 residues. This CDR3 reads CASSPSGTGGFEAFF. The DNA for the CDR3 is TGTGCCAGCTCACCATCCGGGACAGGGGGATTTGAAGCTTTCTTT.

This sequence joins TRBV6-6 and TRBJ1-1; D is ambiguous. There are 14 residues in the CDR3. The germline CDR1 and CDR2 sequences are MNHNY and SVGAGI (reference sequence). V shed 2 bases and J shed 7 bases, with 14 bases lying between them. CDR3: CASSYDTTPNEAFF. In DNA, the CDR3 is TGTGCCAGCAGTTACGATACCACCCCCAATGAAGCTTTCTTT.

V gene TRBV19 combines with J gene TRBJ2-1; the match to TRBD1 covers 9 bases. This CDR3 comprises 14 residues. The junction had 14 bases not matched to a gene; V was cut back by 10 bases and J by 10 bases. Germline V gene lookup returns CDR1 LNHDA and CDR2 SQIVND (reference sequence). CDR3 in DNA: TGTGCCACTTCCCCGGACAGGGGAGGGGAGGAGCAGTTCTTC. Encoded protein: CATSPDRGGEEQFF.

The genes are TRBV6-5 and TRBJ2-2; D is undetermined. Germline V CDR1 and CDR2: MNHEY, SVGAGI. This CDR3 region has 14 residues. Trimming shortened V by 2 bases and J by 0 bases, and 4 bases separated the two germline ends. In nucleotides, the CDR3 is TGTGCCAGCAGTTACAGACCGAACACCGGGGAGCTGTTTTTT. Its translation: CASSYRPNTGELFF.

CDR3 protein: CSVARDSYEAFF. The DNA for the CDR3 is TGCAGCGTTGCCCGGGACAGCTATGAAGCTTTCTTT. This chain joins TRBV29-1 and TRBJ1-1, with 7 bases matching TRBD1. CDR1 SQVTM and CDR2 ANQGSEA come from the germline V gene. The CDR3 totals 12 residues. V lost 4 bases to trimming and J lost 7 bases; unmatched junction nucleotides: 6. Full variable domain (rest looked up from reference TRBV29-1 and TRBJ1-1): SAVISQKPSRDICQRGTSLTIQCQVDSQVTMMFWYRQQPGQSLTLIATANQGSEATYESGFVIDKFPISRPNLTFSTLTVSNMSPEDSSIYLCSVARDSYEAFFGQGTRLTVV.

This chain connects TRBV5-4 to TRBJ1-2; D ambiguous. The CDR3 covers 13 residues. V lost 4 bases and J lost 4, with 11 bases in between. Germline CDR1 reads SGHNT; CDR2 reads YYREEE (reference sequence). The CDR3 DNA follows: TGTGCCAGCAGCCCCCCCTTTGCCTATGGCTACACCTTC. Its translation is CASSPPFAYGYTF.

V usage is TRBV4-1 and J usage is TRBJ2-2; D ambiguous. This CDR3 is 16 amino acids long. The ends were cut back, 1 base at V and 4 bases at J, with 13 bases in the middle. Germline-derived CDR1 and CDR2 are MGHRA and YSYEKL. This CDR3 is CASSQGRGLITGELFF. The CDR3 DNA follows: TGCGCCAGCAGCCAAGGTCGCGGCCTGATCACCGGGGAGCTGTTTTTT.

The chain has TRBV7-2 and TRBJ2-1, with 9 bases that match TRBD2. The V gene's germline CDR1 is SGHTA and CDR2 FQGNSA. The J segment lost 8 bases and the V segment lost 4 bases, leaving 9 bases of the junction unmatched. This CDR3 is built from 15 residues. CDR3 in DNA: TGTGCCAGCAGCTCGCGGGGGGGCCTGATCGATGAGCAGTTCTTC. This sequence encodes CASSSRGGLIDEQFF.

The rearrangement joins TRBV10-1 to TRBJ2-5; TRBD2 might be the D (6 bases). Germline loops: CDR1 WNHNN, CDR2 SYGVQD (reference sequence). Trimming pared 5 bases from V and 0 bases from J, leaving 7 bases between. The CDR3 is 13 residues long. Here the CDR3 reads CASSRGNQETQYF. The CDR3 nucleotides are TGCGCCAGCAGTCGGGGGAACCAAGAGACCCAGTACTTC.

The V call is TRBV5-1, the J call TRBJ2-7; D is ambiguous. V gave up 3 bases and J gave up 1 base, with 2 bases separating them. CDR1 and CDR2 from the germline V gene are SGHRS and YFSETQ. The length of the CDR3 is 11 residues. The chain's CDR3 is CASSSSYEQYF. The CDR3 nucleotides are TGCGCCAGCAGCTCTTCCTACGAGCAGTACTTC.

The V gene is TRBV2, the J gene TRBJ1-1; the match to TRBD1 covers 7 bases. Germline loops: CDR1 SNHLY, CDR2 FYNNEI. The V gene end was trimmed by 7 bases and the J gene end by 2 bases; junction bases not matched to a gene: 7. The CDR3 is 14 amino acids. As DNA, the CDR3 is TGTGCCAGCAACTCCGGGACAGTAAACACTGAAGCTTTCTTT. Translated, it gives CASNSGTVNTEAFF. Drawing the rest from reference TRBV2 and TRBJ1-1, the complete variable domain is EPEVTQTPSHQVTQMGQEVILRCVPISNHLYFYWYRQILGQKVEFLVSFYNNEISEKSEIFDDQFSVERPDGSNFTLKIRSTKLEDSAMYFCASNSGTVNTEAFFGQGTRLTVV.

The chain combines TRBV29-1 with TRBJ1-2; D possibly corresponds to TRBD1 (5 bases). CDR1 and CDR2 from the germline V gene are SQVTM and ANQGSEA. V lost 8 bases to trimming and J lost 8 bases, with 18 bases between them. The CDR3 totals 12 residues. The CDR3 nucleotides are TGCAGCACTGGGGGGTGGGCTGTCGGCTACACCTTC. It encodes CSTGGWAVGYTF.

This chain uses TRBV18 with TRBJ1-1, with 8 bases aligning to TRBD1. The germline V gene encodes CDR1 KGHSH and CDR2 LQKENI. The CDR3 has 14 residues. V shed 3 bases and J 5 bases; nucleotides not matched to a gene: 5. CDR3 amino acids: CASSPRQGRTEAFF. DNA of the CDR3: TGTGCCAGCTCACCCAGACAGGGGAGGACTGAAGCTTTCTTT.

J is TRBJ1-1 and V is TRBV2, with D maybe TRBD1 (5 bases). The CDR3 sequence is 14 residues long. Looked up from germline, CDR1 is SNHLY and CDR2 is FYNNEI. V dropped 6 bases and J dropped 4 bases, with 15 bases sitting between them. CDR3 DNA: TGTGCCAGCAGGTATTCGGACAAGCTCACTGAAGCTTTCTTT. Its translation: CASRYSDKLTEAFF.